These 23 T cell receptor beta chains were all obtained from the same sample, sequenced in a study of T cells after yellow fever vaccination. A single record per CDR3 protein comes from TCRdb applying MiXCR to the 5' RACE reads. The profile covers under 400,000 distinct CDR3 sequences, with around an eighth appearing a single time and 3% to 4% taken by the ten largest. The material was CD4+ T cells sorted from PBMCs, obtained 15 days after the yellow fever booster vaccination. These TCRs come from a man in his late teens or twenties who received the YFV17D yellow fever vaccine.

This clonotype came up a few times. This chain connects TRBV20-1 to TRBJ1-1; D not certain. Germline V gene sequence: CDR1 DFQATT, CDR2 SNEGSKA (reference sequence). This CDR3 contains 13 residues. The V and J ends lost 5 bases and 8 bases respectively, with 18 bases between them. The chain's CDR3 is CSAQYPSTGEAFF. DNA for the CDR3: TGCAGTGCTCAATACCCTTCGACTGGAGAAGCTTTCTTT.

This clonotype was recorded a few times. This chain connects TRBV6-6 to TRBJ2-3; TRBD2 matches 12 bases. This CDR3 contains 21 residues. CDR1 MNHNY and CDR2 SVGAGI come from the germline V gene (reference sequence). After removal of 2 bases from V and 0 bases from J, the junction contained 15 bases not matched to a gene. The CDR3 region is CASSYPGTSGRGGASTDTQYF. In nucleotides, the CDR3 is TGTGCCAGCAGTTACCCGGGGACTAGCGGGCGCGGAGGGGCTAGCACAGATACGCAGTATTTT.

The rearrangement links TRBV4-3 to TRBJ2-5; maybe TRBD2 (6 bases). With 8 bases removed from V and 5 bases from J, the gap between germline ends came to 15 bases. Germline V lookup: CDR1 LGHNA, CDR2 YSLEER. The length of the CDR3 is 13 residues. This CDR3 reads CASCSGLWETQYF. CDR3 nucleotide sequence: TGCGCCAGCTGTTCGGGACTCTGGGAGACCCAGTACTTC.

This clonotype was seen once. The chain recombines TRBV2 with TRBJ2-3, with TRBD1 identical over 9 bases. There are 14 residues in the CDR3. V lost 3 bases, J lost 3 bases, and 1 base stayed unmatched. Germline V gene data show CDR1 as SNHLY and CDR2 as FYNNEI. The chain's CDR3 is CASSEDRGTDTQYF. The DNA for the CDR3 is TGTGCCAGCAGTGAGGACAGGGGAACAGATACGCAGTATTTT.

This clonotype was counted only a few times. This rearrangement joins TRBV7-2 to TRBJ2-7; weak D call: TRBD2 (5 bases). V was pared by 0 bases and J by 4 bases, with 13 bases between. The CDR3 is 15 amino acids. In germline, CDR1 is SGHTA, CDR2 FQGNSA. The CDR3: CASSLASGPQYEQYV. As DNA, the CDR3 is TGTGCCAGCAGCTTAGCGAGCGGCCCCCAGTACGAGCAGTACGTC.

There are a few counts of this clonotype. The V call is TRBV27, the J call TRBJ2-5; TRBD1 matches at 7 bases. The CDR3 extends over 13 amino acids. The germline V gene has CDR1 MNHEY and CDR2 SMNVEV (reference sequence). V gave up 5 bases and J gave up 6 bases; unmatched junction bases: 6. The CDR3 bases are TGTGCCAGCAGTCGGACAGGTTCAAAGACCCAGTACTTC. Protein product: CASSRTGSKTQYF.

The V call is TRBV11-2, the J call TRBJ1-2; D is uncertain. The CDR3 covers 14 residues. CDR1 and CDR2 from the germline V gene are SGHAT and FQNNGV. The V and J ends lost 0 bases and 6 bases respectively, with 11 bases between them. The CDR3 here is CASSLDRLRDGYTF. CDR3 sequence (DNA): TGTGCCAGCAGCTTAGACAGGCTTAGGGATGGCTACACCTTC.

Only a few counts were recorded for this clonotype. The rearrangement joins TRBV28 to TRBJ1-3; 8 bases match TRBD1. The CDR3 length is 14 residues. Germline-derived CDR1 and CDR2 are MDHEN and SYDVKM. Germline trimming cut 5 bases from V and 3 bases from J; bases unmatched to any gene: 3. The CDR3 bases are TGTGCCAGCAGTACAGGGGGTGATGGAAACACCATATATTTT. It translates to CASSTGGDGNTIYF.

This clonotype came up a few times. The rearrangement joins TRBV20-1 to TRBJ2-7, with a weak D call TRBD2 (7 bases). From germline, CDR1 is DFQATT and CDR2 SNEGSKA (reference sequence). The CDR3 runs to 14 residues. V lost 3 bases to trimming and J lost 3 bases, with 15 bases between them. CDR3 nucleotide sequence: TGCAGTGCTAGTTTCGGGGGGCAGTTCTACGAGCAGTACGTC. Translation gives CSASFGGQFYEQYV.

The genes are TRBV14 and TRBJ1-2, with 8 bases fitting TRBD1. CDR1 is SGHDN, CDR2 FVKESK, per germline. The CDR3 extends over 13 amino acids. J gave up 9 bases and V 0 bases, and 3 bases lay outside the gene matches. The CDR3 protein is CASSQETGASYTF. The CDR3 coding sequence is TGTGCCAGCAGCCAAGAGACAGGGGCGAGCTACACCTTC.

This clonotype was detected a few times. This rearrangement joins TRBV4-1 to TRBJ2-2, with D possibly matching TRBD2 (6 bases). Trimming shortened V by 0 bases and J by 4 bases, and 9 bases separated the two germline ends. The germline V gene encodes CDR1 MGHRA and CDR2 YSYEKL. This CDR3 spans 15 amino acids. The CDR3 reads CASSQEFGGTGELFF. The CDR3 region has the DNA TGCGCCAGCAGCCAAGAATTCGGGGGCACCGGGGAGCTGTTTTTT.

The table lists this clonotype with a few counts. The CDR3 nucleotides read TGTGCCAGCAGCTTAGGACTAGCCTATGAGCAGTTCTTC. Its protein is CASSLGLAYEQFF. V and J are TRBV11-2 and TRBJ2-1; TRBD2 matches at 7 bases. Germline V gene data show CDR1 as SGHAT and CDR2 as FQNNGV. J lost 8 bases, V lost 1 base, and 2 bases had no gene match. The CDR3 totals 13 residues.

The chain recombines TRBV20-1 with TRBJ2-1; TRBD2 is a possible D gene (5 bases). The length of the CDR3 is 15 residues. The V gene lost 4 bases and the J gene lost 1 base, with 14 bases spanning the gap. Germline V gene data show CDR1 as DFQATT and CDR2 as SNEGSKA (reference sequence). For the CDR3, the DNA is TGCAGTGCTATGCCTGGACGGGGATCCTACAATGAGCAGTTCTTC. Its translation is CSAMPGRGSYNEQFF.

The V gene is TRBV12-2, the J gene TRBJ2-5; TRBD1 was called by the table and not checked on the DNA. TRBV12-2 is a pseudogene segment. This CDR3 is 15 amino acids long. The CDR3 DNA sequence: TGTGCAAGTCGCATCCCGGCAGGATATCAAGAGACCCAGTACTTC. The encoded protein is CASRIPAGYQETQYF.

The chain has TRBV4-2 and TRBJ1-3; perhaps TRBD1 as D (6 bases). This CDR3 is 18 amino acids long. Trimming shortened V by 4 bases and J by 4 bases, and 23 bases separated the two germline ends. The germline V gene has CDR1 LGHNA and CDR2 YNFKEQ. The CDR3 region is CASSLRGNEVSEGNTIYF. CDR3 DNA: TGTGCCAGCAGCCTAAGGGGGAACGAAGTCTCGGAGGGAAACACCATATATTTT.

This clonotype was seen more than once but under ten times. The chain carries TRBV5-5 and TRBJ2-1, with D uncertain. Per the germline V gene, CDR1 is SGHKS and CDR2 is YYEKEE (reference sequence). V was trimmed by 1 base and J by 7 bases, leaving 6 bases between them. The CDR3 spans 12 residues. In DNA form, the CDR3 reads TGTGCCAGCAGCTTGCCCTTAAATGAGCAGTTCTTC. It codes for CASSLPLNEQFF. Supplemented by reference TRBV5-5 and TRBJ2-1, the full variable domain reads DAGVTQSPTHLIKTRGQQVTLRCSPISGHKSVSWYQQVLGQGPQFIFQYYEKEERGRGNFPDRFSARQFPNYSSELNVNALLLGDSALYLCASSLPLNEQFFGPGTRLTVL.

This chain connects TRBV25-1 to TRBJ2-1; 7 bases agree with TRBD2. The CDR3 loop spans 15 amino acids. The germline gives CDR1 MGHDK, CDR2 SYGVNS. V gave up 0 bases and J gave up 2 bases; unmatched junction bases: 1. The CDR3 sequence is CASSEYGGAYNEQFF. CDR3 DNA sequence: TGTGCCAGCAGTGAATATGGGGGGGCCTACAATGAGCAGTTCTTC.

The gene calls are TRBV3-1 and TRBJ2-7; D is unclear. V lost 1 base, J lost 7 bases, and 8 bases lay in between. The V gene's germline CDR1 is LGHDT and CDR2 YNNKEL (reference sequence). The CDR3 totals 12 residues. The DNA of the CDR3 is TGTGCCAGCAGCCAAGGATTACGAGAGCAGTACTTC. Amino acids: CASSQGLREQYF.

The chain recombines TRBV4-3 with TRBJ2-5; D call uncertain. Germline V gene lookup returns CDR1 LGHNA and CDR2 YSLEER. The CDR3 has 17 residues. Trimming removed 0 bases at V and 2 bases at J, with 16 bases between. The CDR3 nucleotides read TGCGCCAGCAGCCAAGATTGGGCAGGAACCCAACAAGAGACCCAGTACTTC. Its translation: CASSQDWAGTQQETQYF.

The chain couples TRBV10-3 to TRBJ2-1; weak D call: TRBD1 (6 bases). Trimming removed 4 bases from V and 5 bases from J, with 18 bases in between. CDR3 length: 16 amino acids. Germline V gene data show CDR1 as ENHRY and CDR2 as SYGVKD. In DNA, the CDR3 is TGTGCCATCAGTGGGCTTGGGACCAGGGGAGACAATGAGCAGTTCTTC. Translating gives CAISGLGTRGDNEQFF.

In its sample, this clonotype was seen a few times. The CDR3 DNA follows: TGCGCCAGCAGCTTGATGGGGACCACAGATACGCAGTATTTT. It yields the protein CASSLMGTTDTQYF. This sequence joins TRBV5-1 and TRBJ2-3, with D perhaps assigned TRBD1 or TRBD2 (5 bases each). V was clipped by 1 base and J by 2 bases, with 8 bases between them. Germline V gene sequence: CDR1 SGHRS, CDR2 YFSETQ. The CDR3 runs 14 residues.

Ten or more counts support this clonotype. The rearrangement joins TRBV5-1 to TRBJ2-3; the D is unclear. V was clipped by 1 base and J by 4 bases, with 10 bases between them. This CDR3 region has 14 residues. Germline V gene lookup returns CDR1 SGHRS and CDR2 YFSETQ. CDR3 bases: TGCGCCAGCAGCTTGTCACAGTTTTCAGATACGCAGTATTTT. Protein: CASSLSQFSDTQYF.

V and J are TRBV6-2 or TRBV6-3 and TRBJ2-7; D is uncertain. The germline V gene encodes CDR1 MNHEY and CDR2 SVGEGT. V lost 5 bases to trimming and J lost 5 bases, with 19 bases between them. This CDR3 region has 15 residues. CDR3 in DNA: TGTGCCAGCAGTCACCCCCGGGCCTTTAACGACGAGCAGTACTTC. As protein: CASSHPRAFNDEQYF.